This is a list of T cell receptor beta chains from one sample in a study of T cell repertoires in cytomegalovirus infection. TCRdb called the reads again in MiXCR, with one record for every CDR3 protein. Here the sample spans roughly 760,000 distinct CDR3 sequences, under 40% being singletons. Material for sequencing was PBMCs. These receptors all come from a human donor in good health (CMV status not recorded). Some clones in this sample may be carry-over from other donors' samples. The CDR3 runs from the conserved cysteine through the conserved F or W. D genes are given only for firm matches. Size is stated for part of the rows, as once, few or many counts, or as a class when the clone is expanded.

j_call | v_call | clone_size | d_call | cdr3_aa | cdr3_nt
TRBJ1-5 | TRBV28 | few | NA | CASSFTRPSQPQHF | TGTGCCAGCAGTTTTACAAGGCCAAGTCAGCCCCAGCATTTT
TRBJ2-3 | TRBV12-3/TRBV12-4 | NA | NA | CASSPGIYTDTQYF | TGTGCCAGCAGTCCAGGGATTTACACAGATACGCAGTATTTT
TRBJ1-3 | TRBV19 | NA | NA | CATQDRISGNTIYF | TGTGCCACCCAAGACCGAATCTCTGGAAACACCATATATTTT
TRBJ2-7 | TRBV6-1 | NA | NA | CASSEGQVNYEQYF | TGTGCCAGCAGTGAAGGACAGGTGAACTACGAGCAGTACTTC
TRBJ1-2 | TRBV2 | NA | TRBD1 | CATKSRTGGGYTF | TGTGCCACCAAGTCGAGGACAGGGGGAGGCTACACCTTC
TRBJ1-6 | TRBV13 | NA | NA | CASSFWRENSPLHF | TGTGCCAGCAGCTTCTGGCGGGAGAATTCACCCCTCCACTTT
TRBJ1-2 | TRBV29-1 | few | NA | CSAGKRYGYTF | TGCAGCGCAGGCAAACGCTATGGCTACACCTTC
TRBJ1-2 | TRBV5-4 | NA | TRBD1 | CASSGDRGLGYGYTF | TGTGCCAGCAGCGGTGACAGGGGGCTTGGCTATGGCTACACCTTC
TRBJ2-7 | TRBV7-2 | many | NA | CASTGSYEQYF | TGTGCCAGCACCGGATCCTACGAGCAGTACTTC
TRBJ2-2 | TRBV2 | few | NA | CASKLWRTNTGELFF | TGTGCCAGCAAACTTTGGAGGACGAACACCGGGGAGCTGTTTTTT
TRBJ1-2 | TRBV27 | NA | NA | CASRPDDDEANYGYTF | TGTGCCAGCAGACCGGACGACGATGAGGCCAACTATGGCTACACCTTC
TRBJ1-5 | TRBV6-6 | NA | NA | CASTGLEVNQPQHF | TGTGCCAGCACCGGACTTGAGGTTAATCAGCCCCAGCATTTT
TRBJ1-4 | TRBV12-3/TRBV12-4 | many | TRBD1 | CASSPRTGIEKLFF | TGTGCCAGCAGTCCCCGGACAGGGATTGAAAAACTGTTTTTT
TRBJ1-1 | TRBV19 | many | NA | CASSPTANTEAFF | TGTGCCAGTAGCCCCACAGCGAACACTGAAGCTTTCTTT
TRBJ1-1 | TRBV6-2/TRBV6-3 | many | NA | CASRIDGVNTEAFF | TGTGCCAGCAGGATTGACGGGGTGAACACTGAAGCTTTCTTT
TRBJ1-2 | TRBV4-1 | few | NA | CASSQVLQDNGYTF | TGCGCCAGCAGCCAAGTTTTACAGGACAATGGCTACACCTTC
TRBJ2-2 | TRBV12-3/TRBV12-4 | NA | NA | CASSVSGRTGELFF | TGTGCCAGCAGTGTTAGCGGAAGAACCGGGGAGCTGTTTTTT
TRBJ2-2 | TRBV12-3/TRBV12-4 | once | NA | CASSVTALGELFF | TGTGCCAGCAGTGTGACAGCTCTCGGGGAGCTGTTTTTT
TRBJ1-2 | TRBV28 | NA | NA | CASSLLWGWDGYTF | TGTGCCAGCAGTTTACTCTGGGGTTGGGATGGCTACACCTTC